What follows are 4 T cell receptor beta chains derived from one specimen sequenced in a study of metastatic and nonmetastatic thyroid tumors (TCRdb year 2020). Library generation was performed with PCR. The sequencing machine was an Illumina HiSeq 4000. TCRdb reworked the public reads: Q25 trimming with fastp, MiXCR clone assembly, productive beta chains retained. Here the sample has tens of thousands of clones; around 16% occur a single time. The ten top clones hold about 8.4% of the sample. Before undergoing thyroid surgery, none of the patients had been given any kind of treatment. Sequencing was done on a sample of blood. Every receptor here comes from a male donor with papillary thyroid cancer or a benign thyroid nodule (not recorded which). Some clones in this sample may be carry-over from other donors' samples.

The chain uses TRBV19 and TRBJ2-3; 8 bases map to TRBD1. The CDR3 spans 16 residues. CDR1 is LNHDA, CDR2 SQIVND, per germline (reference sequence). V gave up 6 bases and J gave up 1 base; unmatched junction bases: 9. CDR3 sequence: CASSLLPGQGTDTQYF. The CDR3, as DNA: TGTGCCAGTAGCTTACTGCCGGGACAGGGCACAGATACGCAGTATTTT.

This clone has a count of ten or more. In DNA form, the CDR3 reads TGTGCCAGCAGCCCAGGACAGGGGGCGAGAAACGAGCAGTACTTC. This translates into CASSPGQGARNEQYF. The genes are TRBV2 and TRBJ2-7, with 11 bases matching TRBD1. The CDR3 runs 15 residues. Trimming cost V 6 bases and J 5 bases; bases outside gene matches: 9. The germline gives CDR1 SNHLY, CDR2 FYNNEI.

This clone was seen at least ten times. The V gene is TRBV4-2, the J gene TRBJ1-1; the D gene is possibly TRBD1 (6 bases). CDR1 is LGHNA and CDR2 is YNFKEQ in the germline V gene. V was trimmed by 3 bases and J by 5 bases, leaving 10 bases between them. The CDR3 is 13 residues long. CDR3 amino acids: CASSHPGVTEAFF. The CDR3 bases are TGTGCCAGCAGCCATCCAGGGGTGACTGAAGCTTTCTTT.

This clone was detected once. CDR3 residues: CASSLKGGFNQPQHF. CDR3 nucleotides: TGTGCCAGCAGCTTAAAAGGGGGCTTCAATCAGCCCCAGCATTTT. V and J are TRBV7-8 and TRBJ1-5; TRBD1 aligns across 7 bases. The CDR3 loop spans 15 amino acids. Germline values: CDR1 SGHVS, CDR2 FQNEAQ. Trimming removed 2 bases from V and 3 bases from J; junction bases left unmatched: 4. The full variable domain, rest sourced from reference TRBV7-8 and TRBJ1-5, is GAGVSQSPRYKVAKRGQDVALRCDPISGHVSLFWYQQALGQGPEFLTYFQNEAQLDKSGLPSDRFFAERPEGSVSTLKIQRTQQEDSAVYLCASSLKGGFNQPQHFGDGTRLSIL.